This is a list of T cell receptor beta chains from one sample in a study of shared clonotypes between healthy human individuals. Sequencing was performed with immunoSEQ multiplex PCR; in TCRdb, only in-frame clones are kept and a portion is missing. The table lists around 1,000,000 clones, around three quarters of them singletons, with roughly 0.83% in the top ten. Source material: memory CD4+ T cells from PBMCs. The source is a man aged 18 to 29 in good health. Some clones in this sample may be carry-over from other donors' samples. CDR3s include the opening cysteine and the closing phenylalanine or tryptophan. A D gene is named only where the DNA matches it firmly. Size is stated for part of the rows, as once, few or many counts, or as a class when the clone is expanded.

size	D	V	J	CDR3	DNA
.	TRBD1	TRBV18	TRBJ1-2	CASSLTQGQGSYGYTF	TGTGCCAGCTCACTAACTCAAGGACAGGGCTCCTATGGCTACACCTTC
few	.	TRBV19	TRBJ2-2	CASSQSGAGGELFF	TGTGCCAGTAGTCAATCAGGGGCAGGCGGGGAGCTGTTTTTT
.	.	TRBV11-2	TRBJ1-2	CASSLNRAGYTF	TGTGCCAGCAGCTTGAACAGGGCGGGCTACACCTTC
.	.	TRBV14	TRBJ1-1	CASSQARVTEAFF	TGTGCCAGCAGCCAAGCTAGGGTCACTGAAGCTTTCTTT
once	.	TRBV7-2	TRBJ1-5	CASSLNWNQPQHF	TGTGCCAGCAGCTTAAACTGGAATCAGCCCCAGCATTTT
.	.	TRBV30	TRBJ1-1	CAWSVGGTQVEAFF	TGTGCCTGGAGTGTCGGGGGGACCCAGGTAGAAGCTTTCTTT
once	.	TRBV19	TRBJ2-4	CASSFSRQTLAKNIQYF	TGTGCCAGTAGCTTTTCACGACAGACCCTAGCCAAAAACATTCAGTACTTC
.	.	TRBV5-1	TRBJ2-4	CASSLSGTGAKNIQYF	TGCGCCAGCAGCTTGTCGGGGACCGGGGCCAAAAACATTCAGTACTTC
.	.	TRBV28	TRBJ2-1	CASSLGLNEQFF	TGTGCCAGCAGTTTAGGTCTCAATGAGCAGTTCTTC
.	TRBD1	TRBV27	TRBJ2-7	CASSPGTDPYEQYF	TGTGCCAGCAGTCCGGGGACAGATCCCTACGAGCAGTACTTC
.	.	TRBV4-2	TRBJ2-4	CASSQPDSYIQYF	TGTGCCAGCAGCCAACCCGACTCTTACATTCAGTACTTC
once	.	TRBV7-3	TRBJ2-3	CASSLTPLVSDTQYF	TGTGCCAGCAGCCTAACCCCGTTAGTTTCAGATACGCAGTATTTT
.	.	TRBV9	TRBJ2-7	CASSVGSQAYEQYF	TGTGCCAGCAGCGTAGGGTCACAGGCTTACGAGCAGTACTTC
few	TRBD1	TRBV2	TRBJ2-7	CASSPGTGVREQYF	TGTGCCAGCAGTCCCGGGACAGGGGTGAGGGAGCAGTACTTC
.	.	TRBV5-1	TRBJ2-7	CASSRRDYYEQYF	TGCGCCAGCAGCCGCCGTGACTATTACGAGCAGTACTTC
.	.	TRBV18	TRBJ1-3	CASSPPNGNTIYF	TGTGCCAGCTCACCACCCAATGGAAACACCATATATTTT
once	.	TRBV18	TRBJ2-3	CASSPVLRGVDTQYF	TGTGCCAGCTCACCCGTATTAAGGGGAGTGGATACGCAGTATTTT
few	.	TRBV29-1	TRBJ2-3	CSVILSTDTQYF	TGCAGCGTCATTCTAAGCACAGATACGCAGTATTTT
.	.	TRBV29-1	TRBJ1-4	CSVADRATNEKLFF	TGCAGCGTTGCGGACCGGGCAACTAATGAAAAACTGTTTTTT
.	TRBD1	TRBV4-1	TRBJ2-3	CASSQDQGLGRGRPDTQYF	TGCGCCAGCAGCCAAGATCAGGGTTTGGGCAGGGGGCGCCCAGATACGCAGTATTTT
many	TRBD2	TRBV4-2	TRBJ2-3	CASSQDGTSGSDTQYF	TGTGCCAGCAGCCAAGATGGGACTAGCGGGAGCGATACGCAGTATTTT
few	TRBD2	TRBV5-8	TRBJ2-1	CASSSRTSARSEQFF	TGTGCCAGCAGCTCTCGGACTAGCGCCCGCAGTGAGCAGTTCTTC
.	.	TRBV11-1	TRBJ2-5	CASRGTRNSWYQETQYF	TGTGCCAGCAGGGGGACCAGGAACTCTTGGTACCAAGAGACCCAGTACTTC
.	.	TRBV30	TRBJ1-5	CAWSVRGNSNQPQHF	TGTGCCTGGAGTGTACGAGGGAATAGCAATCAGCCCCAGCATTTT
.	.	TRBV6-1	TRBJ2-5	CASSEGRVYQETQYF	TGTGCCAGCAGTGAAGGCCGGGTTTACCAAGAGACCCAGTACTTC
few	.	TRBV5-4	TRBJ2-1	CASSPPTYNEQFF	TGTGCCAGCAGCCCCCCAACCTACAATGAGCAGTTCTTC
.	TRBD2	TRBV7-2	TRBJ2-2	CASRGGRAGGELFF	TGTGCCAGCAGGGGCGGGAGGGCCGGCGGGGAGCTGTTTTTT
.	TRBD2	TRBV5-1	TRBJ2-3	CASSSGTFTDTQYF	TGCGCCAGCTCTAGCGGCACTTTCACAGATACGCAGTATTTT
.	TRBD2	TRBV28	TRBJ2-3	CASSLFGREGENTQYF	TGTGCCAGCAGTTTATTTGGACGGGAGGGCGAGAATACGCAGTATTTT
.	.	TRBV28	TRBJ1-2	CASSLMGVQGYTF	TGTGCCAGCAGCCTAATGGGGGTTCAGGGCTACACCTTC
many	.	TRBV12-5	TRBJ2-3	CASGASRMGTDTQYF	TGTGCTAGTGGTGCCTCTAGGATGGGCACAGATACGCAGTATTTT
.	.	TRBV7-3	TRBJ2-7	CASSSPKPGATYEQYF	TGTGCCAGCAGCTCCCCCAAGCCCGGGGCAACCTACGAGCAGTACTTC
.	TRBD1	TRBV30	TRBJ1-2	CASGQGNYGYTF	TGTGCCTCCGGACAGGGCAACTATGGCTACACCTTC
.	TRBD1	TRBV6-1	TRBJ2-7	CAGASTGYEQYF	TGTGCCGGAGCCTCGACAGGGTACGAGCAGTACTTC
.	.	TRBV7-8	TRBJ2-7	CASSLMVLGRWSYEQYF	TGTGCCAGCAGCTTAATGGTTCTCGGAAGATGGTCCTACGAGCAGTACTTC
.	.	TRBV5-1	TRBJ1-3	CASSLSGSSGNTIYF	TGCGCCAGCAGCTTGTCTGGGAGCTCTGGAAACACCATATATTTT
.	.	TRBV5-1	TRBJ2-7	CASSFVQGGYEQYF	TGCGCCAGCAGCTTCGTTCAGGGTGGGTACGAGCAGTACTTC
.	.	TRBV11-2	TRBJ2-2	CASSLLLAGVTGELFF	TGTGCCAGCAGCTTATTACTAGCTGGTGTGACCGGGGAGCTGTTTTTT
.	.	TRBV6-1	TRBJ2-3	CASSEGGAFRDTQYF	TGTGCCAGCAGTGAAGGGGGGGCCTTTCGAGATACGCAGTATTTT
.	.	TRBV4-1	TRBJ1-1	CASSQTLRDEDTEAFF	TGCGCCAGCAGCCAAACTCTTCGAGACGAGGACACTGAAGCTTTCTTT
.	TRBD1	TRBV27	TRBJ2-3	CASRWGQGETDTQYF	TGTGCCAGCAGATGGGGACAGGGGGAGACAGATACGCAGTATTTT
.	.	TRBV9	TRBJ2-2	CASSPRGTGELFF	TGTGCCAGCAGCCCCCGAGGGACCGGGGAGCTGTTTTTT
.	.	TRBV5-1	TRBJ1-3	CASSATAGARGNTIYF	TGCGCCAGCAGCGCAACGGCTGGGGCTCGAGGAAACACCATATATTTT
.	.	TRBV30	TRBJ1-3	CAWNPSFSGNTIYF	TGTGCCTGGAACCCCAGCTTCTCTGGAAACACCATATATTTT
once	TRBD1	TRBV5-1	TRBJ2-2	CASSLARTGDRAGELFF	TGCGCCAGCAGCTTGGCCCGGACAGGGGATAGGGCCGGGGAGCTGTTTTTT
.	.	TRBV10-3	TRBJ2-2	CAIRGVNTGELFF	TGTGCCATCAGGGGGGTCAACACCGGGGAGCTGTTTTTT
.	.	TRBV4-2	TRBJ2-2	CASSQEPEGPNTGELFF	TGTGCCAGCAGCCAAGAGCCCGAGGGGCCGAACACCGGGGAGCTGTTTTTT
.	TRBD2	TRBV5-1	TRBJ2-2	CASSPGIAGLNTGELFF	TGCGCCAGCAGCCCCGGTATAGCGGGCCTAAACACCGGGGAGCTGTTTTTT
.	.	TRBV5-1	TRBJ2-3	CASSLSASSGTDTQYF	TGCGCCAGCAGCTTGTCGGCTAGCTCGGGCACAGATACGCAGTATTTT
few	.	TRBV4-1	TRBJ2-5	CASSQGGLAGQETQYF	TGCGCCAGCAGCCAAGGGGGGCTAGCAGGCCAAGAGACCCAGTACTTC
many	.	TRBV11-2	TRBJ2-3	CASGSGSIRTDTQYF	TGTGCCAGCGGCTCTGGGTCGATACGCACAGATACGCAGTATTTT
.	.	TRBV15	TRBJ1-4	CATSRGHRDGREKLFF	TGTGCCACCAGCAGAGGACACCGGGACGGGAGGGAAAAACTGTTTTTT